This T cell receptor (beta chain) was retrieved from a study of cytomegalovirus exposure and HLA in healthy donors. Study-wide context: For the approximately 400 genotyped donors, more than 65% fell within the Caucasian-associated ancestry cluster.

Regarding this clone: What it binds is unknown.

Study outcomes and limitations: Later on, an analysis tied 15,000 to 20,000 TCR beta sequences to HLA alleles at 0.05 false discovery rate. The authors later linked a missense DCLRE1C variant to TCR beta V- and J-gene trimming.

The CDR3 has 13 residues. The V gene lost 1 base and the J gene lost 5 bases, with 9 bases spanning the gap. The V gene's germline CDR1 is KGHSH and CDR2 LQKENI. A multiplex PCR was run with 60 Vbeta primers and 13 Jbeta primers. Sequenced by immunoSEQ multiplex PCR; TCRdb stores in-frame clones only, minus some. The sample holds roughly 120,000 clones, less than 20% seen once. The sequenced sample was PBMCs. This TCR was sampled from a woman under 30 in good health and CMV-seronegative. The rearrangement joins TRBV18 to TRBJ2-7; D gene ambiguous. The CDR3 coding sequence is TGTGCCAGCTCACCACGCCAGGCCCACGAGCAGTACTTC. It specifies CASSPRQAHEQYF. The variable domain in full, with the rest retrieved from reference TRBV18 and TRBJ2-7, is NAGVMQNPRHLVRRRGQEARLRCSPMKGHSHVYWYRQLPEEGLKFMVYLQKENIIDESGMPKERFSAEFPKEGPSILRIQQVVRGDSAAYFCASSPRQAHEQYFGPGTRLTVT.